This T cell receptor beta chain was sequenced in a study of CD8+CD57+ T cells in acquired aplastic anemia. The overall study: CD4+ and CD8+ cells, once sorted, gave DNA averaging approximately 3.4 ug.

Findings and limits, study-wide: It was found that twenty-nine CD8+ CDR3 sequences were shared between patients and controls. For CD8+ Simpson's diversity, patients and controls showed no significant difference.

CDR3 length: 12 amino acids. V shed 4 bases and J shed 1 base, with 7 bases lying between them. Germline V CDR1 and CDR2: DFQATT, SNEGSKA (reference sequence). As to this clonotype: What it recognizes is unknown.

The sequenced patients had an expansion of CD8+CD57+ cells seen by flow cytometry. Genomic DNA, serving as template, underwent TCR beta VDJ and CDR3 profiling. One entry per CDR3 protein results from TCRdb running MiXCR on the reads. In the table there are over 150,000 distinct CDR3 sequences, 71% of which are singletons. Sequencing input: sorted CD4+, CD8+, or CD8+CD57+ T cells (not recorded which) from PBMCs. The gene calls are TRBV20-1 and TRBJ1-1, with TRBD1 as a possible D gene (6 bases). The receptor's source is a human donor with aplastic anemia. The CDR3 region is CSANRENTEAFF. The CDR3 bases are TGCAGTGCTAACAGGGAGAACACTGAAGCTTTCTTT.